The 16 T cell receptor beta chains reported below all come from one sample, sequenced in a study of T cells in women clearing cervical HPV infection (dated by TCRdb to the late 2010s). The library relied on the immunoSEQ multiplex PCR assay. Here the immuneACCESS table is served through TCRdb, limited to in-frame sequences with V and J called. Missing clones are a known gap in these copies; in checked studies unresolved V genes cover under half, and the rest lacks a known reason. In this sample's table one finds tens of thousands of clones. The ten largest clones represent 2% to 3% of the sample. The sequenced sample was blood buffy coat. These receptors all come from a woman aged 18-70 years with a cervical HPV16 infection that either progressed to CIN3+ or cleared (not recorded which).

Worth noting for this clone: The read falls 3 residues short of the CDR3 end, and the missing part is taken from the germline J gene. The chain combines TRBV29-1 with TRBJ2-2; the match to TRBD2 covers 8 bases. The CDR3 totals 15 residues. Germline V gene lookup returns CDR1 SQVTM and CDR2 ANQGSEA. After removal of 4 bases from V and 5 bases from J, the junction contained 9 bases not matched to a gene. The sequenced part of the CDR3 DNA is TGCAGCGTTGGAAGGAGCGGGAGTGGAACCGGGGAG. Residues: CSVGRSGSGTGE. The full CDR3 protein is CSVGRSGSGTGELFF.

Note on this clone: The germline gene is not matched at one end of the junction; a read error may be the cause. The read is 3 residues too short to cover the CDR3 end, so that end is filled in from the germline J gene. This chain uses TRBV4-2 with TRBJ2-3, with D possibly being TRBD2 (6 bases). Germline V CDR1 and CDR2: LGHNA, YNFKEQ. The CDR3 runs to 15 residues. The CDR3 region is CASSQILAYTDTQYF. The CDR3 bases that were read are TGCGCCAGCAGCCAAATCCTAGCGTACACAGATACG.

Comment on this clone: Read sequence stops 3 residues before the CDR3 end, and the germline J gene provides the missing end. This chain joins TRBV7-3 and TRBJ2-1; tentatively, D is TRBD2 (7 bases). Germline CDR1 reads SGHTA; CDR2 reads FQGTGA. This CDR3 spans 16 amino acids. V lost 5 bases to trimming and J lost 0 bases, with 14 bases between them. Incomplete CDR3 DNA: TGTGCCAGCAGCACCCGAGGGGGGGGCTCCTACAATGAG. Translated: CASSTRGGGSYNE. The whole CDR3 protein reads CASSTRGGGSYNEQFF.

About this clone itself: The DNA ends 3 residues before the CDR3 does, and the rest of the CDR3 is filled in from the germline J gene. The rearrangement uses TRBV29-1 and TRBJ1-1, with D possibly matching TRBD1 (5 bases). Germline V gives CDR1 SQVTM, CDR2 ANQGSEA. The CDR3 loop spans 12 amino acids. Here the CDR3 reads CSVEGSGVAAFF. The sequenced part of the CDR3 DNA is TGCAGCGTTGAAGGGTCGGGGGTCGCG.

The CDR3 reads CASSYWGTSHNEQFF. The sequenced CDR3 bases are TGTGCCAGCAGTTACTGGGGGACTAGCCACAATGAG. The rearrangement joins TRBV6-2 or TRBV6-3 to TRBJ2-1; the match to TRBD2 covers 9 bases. The CDR3 end falls 3 residues outside the read, so it is completed with the germline J gene. The V gene's germline CDR1 is MNHEY and CDR2 SVGEGT. The CDR3 length is 15 residues. The J segment lost 5 bases and the V segment lost 1 base, leaving 3 bases of the junction unmatched.

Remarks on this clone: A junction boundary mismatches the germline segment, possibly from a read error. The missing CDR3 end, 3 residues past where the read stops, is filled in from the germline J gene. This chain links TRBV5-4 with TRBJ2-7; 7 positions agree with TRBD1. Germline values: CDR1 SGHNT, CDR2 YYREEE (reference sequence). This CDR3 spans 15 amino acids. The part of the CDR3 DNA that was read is TGTGCCAGTAGCTCCGGGACAGCAACTTTATACGAG. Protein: CASSSGTATLYE. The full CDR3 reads CASSSGTATLYEQYF.

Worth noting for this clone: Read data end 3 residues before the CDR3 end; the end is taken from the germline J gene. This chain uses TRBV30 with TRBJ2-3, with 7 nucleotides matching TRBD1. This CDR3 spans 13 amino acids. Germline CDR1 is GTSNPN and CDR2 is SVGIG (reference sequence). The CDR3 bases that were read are TGTGCCTGGCGACAGGGCGGCAATCAGCCG. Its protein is CAWRQGGNQP. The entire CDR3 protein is CAWRQGGNQPQYF.

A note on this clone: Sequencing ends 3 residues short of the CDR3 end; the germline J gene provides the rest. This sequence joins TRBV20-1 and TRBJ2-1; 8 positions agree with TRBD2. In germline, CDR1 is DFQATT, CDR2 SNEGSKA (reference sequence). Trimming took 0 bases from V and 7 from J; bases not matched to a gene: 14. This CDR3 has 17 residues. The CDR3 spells CSARDPIAGLGGNEQFF. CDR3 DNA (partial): TGCAGTGCTAGAGATCCAATAGCGGGGCTGGGAGGGAATGAG.

The sequenced part of the CDR3 DNA is TGTGCCAGTAGTACAGGGGAGGGAGCGTGGGAGACG. This sequence encodes CASSTGEGAWET. The full CDR3 is CASSTGEGAWETQYF. V gene TRBV19 combines with J gene TRBJ2-3, with a possible D match to TRBD2 (7 bases). The read terminates 3 residues before the CDR3 end, so the remaining end is supplied by the germline J gene. Looked up from germline, CDR1 is LNHDA and CDR2 is SQIVND (reference sequence). This CDR3 spans 15 amino acids. Full variable domain (remainder filled in from reference TRBV19 and TRBJ2-3): DGGITQSPKYLFRKEGQNVTLSCEQNLNHDAMYWYRQDPGQGLRLIYYSQIVNDFQKGDIAEGYSVSREKKESFPLTVTSAQKNPTAFYLCASSTGEGAWETQYFGPGTRLTVL.

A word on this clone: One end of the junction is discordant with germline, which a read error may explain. The CDR3 here is CASSPQVGSSYNEQFF. The covered CDR3 bases are TGTGCTAGCAGCCCACAGGTAGGAAGCTCCTACAATGAG. V usage is TRBV7-7 and J usage is TRBJ2-1, with D possibly matching TRBD1 (5 bases). Coverage ceases 3 residues before the CDR3 finishes, and the germline J gene fills in the end. The CDR3 totals 16 residues. Germline CDR1 reads SSHAT; CDR2 reads FNYEAQ (reference sequence).

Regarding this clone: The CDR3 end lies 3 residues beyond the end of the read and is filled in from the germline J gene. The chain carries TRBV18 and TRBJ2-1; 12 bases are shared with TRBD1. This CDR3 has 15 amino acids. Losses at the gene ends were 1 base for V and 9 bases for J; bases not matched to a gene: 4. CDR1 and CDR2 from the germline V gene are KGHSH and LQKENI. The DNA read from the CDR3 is TGTGCCAGCTCACCACAGGGACAGGGGGCAGGTGAG. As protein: CASSPQGQGAGE. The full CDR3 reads CASSPQGQGAGEQFF.

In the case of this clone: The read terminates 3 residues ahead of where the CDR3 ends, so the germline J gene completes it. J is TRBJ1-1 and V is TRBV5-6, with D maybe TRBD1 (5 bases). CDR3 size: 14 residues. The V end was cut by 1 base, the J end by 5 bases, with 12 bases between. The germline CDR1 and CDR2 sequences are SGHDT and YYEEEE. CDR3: CASSLPGESTEAFF. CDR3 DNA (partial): TGTGCCAGCAGCTTGCCGGGGGAATCGACTGAA.

This chain's CDR3 is CASADRATSTDTQYF. The sequenced part of the CDR3 DNA is TGTGCCAGTGCTGACAGGGCCACTAGCACAGATACG. The rearrangement links TRBV19 to TRBJ2-3, with 7 bases fitting TRBD1. The read comes to an end 3 residues before the CDR3 does, leaving the germline J gene to fill in the end. V dropped 8 bases and J dropped 0; count of bases not matched to a gene: 8. Germline loops: CDR1 LNHDA, CDR2 SQIVND (reference sequence). The CDR3 totals 15 residues.

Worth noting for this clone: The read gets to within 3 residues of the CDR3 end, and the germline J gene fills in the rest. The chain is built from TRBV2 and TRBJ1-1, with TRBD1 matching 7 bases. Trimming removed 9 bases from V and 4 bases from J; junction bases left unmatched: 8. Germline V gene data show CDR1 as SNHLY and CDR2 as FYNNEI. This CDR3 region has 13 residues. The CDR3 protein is CASPGGRVTEAFF. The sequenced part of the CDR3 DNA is TGTGCCAGTCCAGGGGGGCGAGTCACTGAA.

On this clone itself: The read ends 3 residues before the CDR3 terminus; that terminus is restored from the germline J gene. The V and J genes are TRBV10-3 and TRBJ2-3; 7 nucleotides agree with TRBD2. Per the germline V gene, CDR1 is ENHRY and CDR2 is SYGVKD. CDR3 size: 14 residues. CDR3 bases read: TGTGCCATCAGCTTAGAGGGAGGGGCTCAGCCG. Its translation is CAISLEGGAQP. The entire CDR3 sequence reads CAISLEGGAQPQYF.

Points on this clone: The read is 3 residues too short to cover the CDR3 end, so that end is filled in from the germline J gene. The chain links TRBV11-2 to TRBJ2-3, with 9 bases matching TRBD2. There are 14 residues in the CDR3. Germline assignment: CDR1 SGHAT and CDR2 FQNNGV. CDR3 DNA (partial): TGTGCCAGCAGCCCCATTAGCGGGAGTGGGACG. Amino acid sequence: CASSPISGSGT. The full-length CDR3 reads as CASSPISGSGTQYF. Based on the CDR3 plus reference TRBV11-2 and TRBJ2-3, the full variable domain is EAGVAQSPRYKIIEKRQSVAFWCNPISGHATLYWYQQILGQGPKLLIQFQNNGVVDDSQLPKDRFSAERLKGVDSTLKIQPAKLEDSAVYLCASSPISGSGTQYFGPGTRLTVL.